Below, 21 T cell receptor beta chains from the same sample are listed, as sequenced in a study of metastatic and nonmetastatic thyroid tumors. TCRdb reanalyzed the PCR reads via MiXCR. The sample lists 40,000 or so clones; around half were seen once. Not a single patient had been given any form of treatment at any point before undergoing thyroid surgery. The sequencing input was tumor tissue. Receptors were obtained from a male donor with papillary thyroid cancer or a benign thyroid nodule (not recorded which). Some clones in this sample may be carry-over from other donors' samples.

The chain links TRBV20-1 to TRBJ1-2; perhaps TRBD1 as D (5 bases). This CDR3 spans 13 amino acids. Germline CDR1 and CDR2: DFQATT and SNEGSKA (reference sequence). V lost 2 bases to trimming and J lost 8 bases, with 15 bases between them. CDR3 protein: CSARSVGQGGYTF. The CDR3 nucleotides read TGCAGTGCTAGATCGGTAGGGCAGGGCGGCTACACCTTC.

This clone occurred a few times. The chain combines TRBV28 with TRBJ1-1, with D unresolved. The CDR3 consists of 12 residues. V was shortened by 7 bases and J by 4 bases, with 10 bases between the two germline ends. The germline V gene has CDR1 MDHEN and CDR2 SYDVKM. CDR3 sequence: CASNSRGTEAFF. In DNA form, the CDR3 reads TGTGCCAGCAACTCGCGGGGCACTGAAGCTTTCTTT.

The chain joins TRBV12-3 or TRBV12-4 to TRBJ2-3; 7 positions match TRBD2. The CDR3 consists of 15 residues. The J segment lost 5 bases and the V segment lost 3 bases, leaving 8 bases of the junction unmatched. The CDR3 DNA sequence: TGTGCCAGCAGTTTTAGGCTAGCGGTAGGAGATACGCAGTATTTT. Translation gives CASSFRLAVGDTQYF.

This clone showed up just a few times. CDR3 sequence reads: CASSYAPASSYNSPLHF. DNA of the CDR3: TGTGCCAGCAGTTACGCACCAGCGAGCTCCTATAATTCACCCCTCCACTTT. The chain joins TRBV6-2 or TRBV6-3 to TRBJ1-6; D not certain. Germline lookup yields CDR1 MNHEY and CDR2 SVGEGT. V gave up 2 bases and J gave up 0 bases, with 11 bases separating them. The CDR3 totals 17 residues.

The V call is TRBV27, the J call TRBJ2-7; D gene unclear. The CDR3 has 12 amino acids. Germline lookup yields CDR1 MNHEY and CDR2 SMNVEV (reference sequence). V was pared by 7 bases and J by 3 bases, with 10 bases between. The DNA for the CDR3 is TGTGCCAGCACCCCACTACACTACGAGCAGTACTTC. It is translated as CASTPLHYEQYF.

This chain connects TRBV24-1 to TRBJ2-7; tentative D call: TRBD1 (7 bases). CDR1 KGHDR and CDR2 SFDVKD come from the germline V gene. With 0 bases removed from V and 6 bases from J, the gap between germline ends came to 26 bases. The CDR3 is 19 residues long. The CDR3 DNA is TGTGCCACCAGTGATTTGGCCACCAGACAGGGTAGGGACTCGTCCGAGCAGTACTTC. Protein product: CATSDLATRQGRDSSEQYF.

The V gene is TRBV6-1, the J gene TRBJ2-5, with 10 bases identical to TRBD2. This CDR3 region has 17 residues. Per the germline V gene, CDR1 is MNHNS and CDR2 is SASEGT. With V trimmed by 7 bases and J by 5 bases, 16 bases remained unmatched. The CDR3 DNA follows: TGTGCCAGCACTGGAAGTACGAGCGGGGGGGTAGTGGAGACCCAGTACTTC. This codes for CASTGSTSGGVVETQYF.

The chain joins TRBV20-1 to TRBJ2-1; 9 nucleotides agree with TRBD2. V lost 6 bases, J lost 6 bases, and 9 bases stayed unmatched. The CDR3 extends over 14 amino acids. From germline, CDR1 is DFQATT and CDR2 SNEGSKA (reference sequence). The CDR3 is CSATPASGINEQFF. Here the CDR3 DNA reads TGCAGTGCCACCCCGGCTAGCGGGATCAATGAGCAGTTCTTC.

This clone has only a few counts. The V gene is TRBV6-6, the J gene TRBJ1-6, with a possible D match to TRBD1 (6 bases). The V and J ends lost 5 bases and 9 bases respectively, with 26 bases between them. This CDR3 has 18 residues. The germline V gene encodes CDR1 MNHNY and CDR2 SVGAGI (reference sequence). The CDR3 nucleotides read TGTGCCAGCAGTCTACAGGGAGTGGGTGGGATAAATAGTTCACCCCTCCACTTT. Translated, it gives CASSLQGVGGINSSPLHF.

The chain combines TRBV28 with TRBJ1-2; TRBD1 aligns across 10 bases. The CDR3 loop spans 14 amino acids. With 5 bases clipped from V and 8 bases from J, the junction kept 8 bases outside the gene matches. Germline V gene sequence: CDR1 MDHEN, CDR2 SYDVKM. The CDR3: CASSVPGQGLGYTF. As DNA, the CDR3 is TGTGCCAGCAGTGTACCGGGACAGGGGCTCGGCTACACCTTC.

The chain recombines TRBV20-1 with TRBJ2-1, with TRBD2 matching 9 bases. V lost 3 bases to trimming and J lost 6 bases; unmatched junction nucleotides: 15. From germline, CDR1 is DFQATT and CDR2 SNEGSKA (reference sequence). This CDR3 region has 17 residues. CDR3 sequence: CSASVYHLAGYGNEQFF. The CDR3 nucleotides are TGCAGTGCTAGTGTGTACCACCTAGCGGGGTATGGCAATGAGCAGTTCTTC.

The DNA for the CDR3 is TGTGCCACCAGGCCTAGCGGGAGCATAGGTACGCAGTATTTT. It yields the protein CATRPSGSIGTQYF. The J gene is TRBJ2-3, the V gene TRBV24-1; 10 bases map to TRBD2. The trim removed 7 bases at V and 8 bases at J, leaving 8 bases unmatched. The CDR3 totals 14 residues. CDR1 and CDR2 from the germline V gene are KGHDR and SFDVKD.

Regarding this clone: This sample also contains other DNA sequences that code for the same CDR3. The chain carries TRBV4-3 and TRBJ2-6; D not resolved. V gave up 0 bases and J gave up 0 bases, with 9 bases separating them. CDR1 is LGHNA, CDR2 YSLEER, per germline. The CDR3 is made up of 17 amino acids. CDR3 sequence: CASSQDAVRSGANVLTF. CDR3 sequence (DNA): TGCGCCAGCAGCCAAGATGCGGTGCGCTCTGGGGCCAACGTCCTGACTTTC.

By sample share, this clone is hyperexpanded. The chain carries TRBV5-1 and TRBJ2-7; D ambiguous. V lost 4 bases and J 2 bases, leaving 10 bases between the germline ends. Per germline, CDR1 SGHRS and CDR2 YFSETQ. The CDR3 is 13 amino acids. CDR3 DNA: TGCGCCAGCAGCCCTGACGGCGCCTACGAGCAGTACTTC. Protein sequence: CASSPDGAYEQYF.

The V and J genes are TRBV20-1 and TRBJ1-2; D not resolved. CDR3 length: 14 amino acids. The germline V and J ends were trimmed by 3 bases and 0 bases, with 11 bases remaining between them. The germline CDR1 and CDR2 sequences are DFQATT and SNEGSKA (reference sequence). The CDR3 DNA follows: TGCAGTGCTAGCCTGGGGTTGGCTAACTATGGCTACACCTTC. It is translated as CSASLGLANYGYTF.

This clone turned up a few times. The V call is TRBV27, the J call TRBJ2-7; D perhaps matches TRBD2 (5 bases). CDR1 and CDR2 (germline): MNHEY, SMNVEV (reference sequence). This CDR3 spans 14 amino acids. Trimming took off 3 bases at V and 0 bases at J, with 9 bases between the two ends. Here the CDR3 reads CASSLSGNSYEQYF. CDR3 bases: TGTGCCAGCAGTTTGAGCGGAAACTCCTACGAGCAGTACTTC.

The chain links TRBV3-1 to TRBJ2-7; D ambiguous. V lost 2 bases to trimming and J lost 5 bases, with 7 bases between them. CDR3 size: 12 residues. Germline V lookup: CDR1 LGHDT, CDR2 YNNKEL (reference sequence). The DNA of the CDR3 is TGTGCCAGCAGCCAACCAGGACACGAGCAGTACTTC. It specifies CASSQPGHEQYF.

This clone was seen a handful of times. CDR3 loop: CASRRGNTGELFF. DNA for the CDR3: TGTGCCAGCAGGAGGGGGAACACCGGGGAGCTGTTTTTT. V usage is TRBV6-2 or TRBV6-3 and J usage is TRBJ2-2; the D call may be TRBD1 or TRBD2 (5 bases each). This CDR3 spans 13 amino acids. The germline gives CDR1 MNHEY, CDR2 SVGEGT. V gave up 6 bases and J gave up 1 base, with 6 bases separating them.

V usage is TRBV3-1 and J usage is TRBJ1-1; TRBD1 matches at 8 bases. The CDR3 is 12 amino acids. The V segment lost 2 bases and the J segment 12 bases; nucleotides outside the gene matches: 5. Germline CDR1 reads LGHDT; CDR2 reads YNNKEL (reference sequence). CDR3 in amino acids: CASSQTQGASFF. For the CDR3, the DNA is TGTGCCAGCAGCCAAACGCAGGGGGCTTCTTTCTTT. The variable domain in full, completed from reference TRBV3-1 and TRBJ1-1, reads DTAVSQTPKYLVTQMGNDKSIKCEQNLGHDTMYWYKQDSKKFLKIMFSYNNKELIINETVPNRFSPKSPDKAHLNLHINSLELGDSAVYFCASSQTQGASFFGQGTRLTVV.

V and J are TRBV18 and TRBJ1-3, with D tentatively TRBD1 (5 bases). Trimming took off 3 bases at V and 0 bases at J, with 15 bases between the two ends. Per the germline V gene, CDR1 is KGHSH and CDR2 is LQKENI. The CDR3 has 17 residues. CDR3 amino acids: CASSPLMGGSSGNTIYF. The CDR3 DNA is TGTGCCAGCTCACCCCTAATGGGGGGGAGCTCTGGAAACACCATATATTTT.

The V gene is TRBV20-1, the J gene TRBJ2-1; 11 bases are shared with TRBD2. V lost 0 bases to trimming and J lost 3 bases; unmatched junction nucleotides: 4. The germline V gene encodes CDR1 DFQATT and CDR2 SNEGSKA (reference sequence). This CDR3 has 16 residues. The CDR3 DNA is TGCAGTGCTAGAGACCGACTAGCGGGACTCTACAATGAGCAGTTCTTC. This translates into CSARDRLAGLYNEQFF.